Listed below are T cell receptor beta chains from one sample, sequenced in a study of cytomegalovirus exposure and HLA in healthy donors. Repertoires were generated with immunoSEQ multiplex PCR, while TCRdb's copy carries only in-frame clones and drops some. The sample has about 200,000 clones; approximately 87% are singletons. Material: PBMCs. The receptor source for this set is a woman aged 18-35 years in good health and CMV-seronegative. Each CDR3 is given with its conserved first and last residue. The D gene is left open where the match is weak. Some rows have no size entry. The others give once, few or many, or a class for an expanded clone.

TRBV7-8	TRBJ2-2	-	TRBD2	CASRASGANTGELFF	TGTGCCAGCAGGGCTAGCGGGGCGAACACCGGGGAGCTGTTTTTT
TRBV29-1	TRBJ1-5	-	TRBD1	CSVRQGDQPQHF	TGCAGCGTGCGACAGGGGGATCAGCCCCAGCATTTT
TRBV30	TRBJ1-4	-	-	CACTLKQGALGEKLFF	TGTGCCTGCACATTAAAACAAGGGGCTTTGGGTGAAAAACTGTTTTTT
TRBV4-1	TRBJ2-4	once	TRBD2	CASSLGLAGGGAKNIQYF	TGCGCCAGCAGCCTCGGACTAGCGGGAGGTGGGGCCAAAAACATTCAGTACTTC
TRBV9	TRBJ2-7	-	-	CASSVEGKGYEQYF	TGTGCCAGCAGCGTAGAGGGGAAAGGATACGAGCAGTACTTC
TRBV2	TRBJ1-4	few	-	CASSEGTGNEKLFF	TGTGCCAGCAGTGAAGGGACGGGTAATGAAAAACTGTTTTTT
TRBV25-1	TRBJ1-1	-	-	CASRDSGDTEAFF	TGTGCCAGCAGGGACTCTGGGGACACTGAAGCTTTCTTT
TRBV6-1	TRBJ2-7	-	TRBD2	CASSRAGGTYEQYF	TGTGCCAGCAGTCGAGCGGGGGGCACCTACGAGCAGTACTTC
TRBV9	TRBJ2-1	-	-	CASSVPGQISNEQFF	TGTGCCAGCAGCGTACCGGGCCAGATCTCCAATGAGCAGTTCTTC
TRBV7-9	TRBJ2-3	many	TRBD1	CASSFPSDRDRDTQYF	TGTGCCAGCAGCTTCCCCTCGGACAGGGACAGAGATACGCAGTATTTT
TRBV30	TRBJ2-1	-	-	CAWTRDFSYNEQFF	TGTGCCTGGACCCGGGACTTCTCCTACAATGAGCAGTTCTTC
TRBV4-1	TRBJ1-2	-	TRBD1	CASSPGVRAAQGDYGYTF	TGCGCCAGCAGCCCAGGGGTCCGAGCGGCTCAGGGGGACTATGGCTACACCTTC
TRBV7-6	TRBJ1-2	few	TRBD1	CASSSDRGGYTF	TGTGCCAGCAGCTCGGACAGGGGAGGCTACACCTTC
TRBV30	TRBJ2-7	-	TRBD1	CAWRAGQGPVYEQYF	TGTGCCTGGAGGGCCGGACAGGGCCCGGTCTACGAGCAGTACTTC
TRBV5-1	TRBJ1-2	-	-	CASSLVQGTYGYTF	TGCGCCAGCAGCTTGGTGCAGGGGACCTATGGCTACACCTTC
TRBV19	TRBJ1-5	few	-	CATQGGAGSLTQPQHF	TGTGCCACCCAAGGGGGGGCAGGCAGCCTTACGCAGCCCCAGCATTTT
TRBV2	TRBJ1-5	medium-sized	-	CASSVTSGTNQPQHF	TGTGCCAGCAGTGTAACCTCGGGGACCAATCAGCCCCAGCATTTT
TRBV9	TRBJ2-1	-	TRBD2	CASSGAGLAGVGEQFF	TGTGCCAGCAGCGGGGCGGGACTAGCGGGAGTGGGTGAGCAGTTCTTC
TRBV5-8	TRBJ2-1	-	TRBD2	CASSKLAGRDNEQFF	TGTGCCAGCAGCAAACTAGCGGGGCGAGACAATGAGCAGTTCTTC
TRBV6-5	TRBJ2-7	-	-	CASSSALSADEQYF	TGTGCCAGCAGTTCGGCCCTCAGCGCCGACGAGCAGTACTTC
TRBV11-3	TRBJ2-1	-	-	CASSEDRGNEQFF	TGTGCCAGCAGCGAAGACCGGGGCAATGAGCAGTTCTTC
TRBV6-5	TRBJ1-2	-	-	CASSNYGYTF	TGTGCCAGCAGCAACTATGGCTACACCTTC